Presented here are 31 T cell receptor beta chains from one specimen sequenced in a study of CD8 T cells in Susac syndrome. cDNA came from about 0.51 to 1 ug RNA primed by random hexamers. TCRdb analysed the immunoSEQ multiplex PCR reads with MiXCR anew, one entry per CDR3 protein. The sample includes 150,000 or so distinct CDR3 sequences, approximately 90% seen only once; the top ten take 0.08%. Sequencing used CD4+ T cells from PBMCs. The receptors here all came from a human donor in good health.

The J gene is TRBJ2-3, the V gene TRBV20-1; D gene ambiguous. Trimming pared 6 bases from V and 0 bases from J, leaving 7 bases between. Germline values: CDR1 DFQATT, CDR2 SNEGSKA (reference sequence). This CDR3 contains 12 residues. CDR3 nucleotides: TGCAGTGCCCTACCCAGCACAGATACGCAGTATTTT. As protein: CSALPSTDTQYF.

The rearrangement uses TRBV6-6 and TRBJ2-7; 7 bases are shared with TRBD1. J lost 2 bases, V lost 0 bases, and 7 bases had no gene match. This CDR3 is 16 amino acids long. CDR1 is MNHNY and CDR2 is SVGAGI in the germline V gene (reference sequence). Here the CDR3 reads CASSYSRGTVPYEQYF. DNA for the CDR3: TGTGCCAGCAGTTACTCGAGAGGGACAGTTCCCTACGAGCAGTACTTC.

The rearrangement joins TRBV6-2 or TRBV6-3 to TRBJ2-3, with a weak D call TRBD1 (6 bases). Trimming removed 5 bases at V and 10 bases at J, with 10 bases between. The CDR3 loop spans 11 amino acids. CDR1 is MNHEY, CDR2 SVGEGT, per germline. CDR3 sequence reads: CASSQQGSQYF. The CDR3 nucleotides read TGTGCCAGCAGTCAACAGGGCTCGCAGTATTTT.

The chain couples TRBV28 to TRBJ2-2; 7 positions match TRBD1. This CDR3 is built from 14 residues. Per the germline V gene, CDR1 is MDHEN and CDR2 is SYDVKM. The ends lost 0 bases at V and 6 bases at J; junction bases unmatched: 1. CDR3 residues: CASSLWQGAGELFF. The CDR3 nucleotides are TGTGCCAGCAGTTTATGGCAGGGGGCCGGGGAGCTGTTTTTT.

This sequence joins TRBV4-3 and TRBJ1-5, with D unclear. The CDR3 length is 13 residues. Deletions cut 3 bases from V and 8 bases from J, with 11 bases between. The germline CDR1 and CDR2 sequences are LGHNA and YSLEER. The CDR3: CASSQARREPQHF. The DNA of the CDR3 is TGCGCCAGCAGCCAGGCGCGGCGGGAGCCCCAGCATTTT.

The rearrangement joins TRBV20-1 to TRBJ2-4; TRBD1 agrees at 9 bases. With 6 bases clipped from V and 10 bases from J, the junction kept 4 bases outside the gene matches. The CDR3 contains 11 residues. Per germline, CDR1 DFQATT and CDR2 SNEGSKA (reference sequence). CDR3 DNA: TGCAGTGCCGTGACAGGGGGAATTCAGTACTTC. This gives the protein CSAVTGGIQYF.

This chain uses TRBV20-1 with TRBJ2-3; 12 bases map to TRBD2. Unmatched junction bases numbered 6, after V lost 6 bases and J lost 2 bases. Germline V CDR1 and CDR2: DFQATT, SNEGSKA (reference sequence). The CDR3 runs 15 residues. The CDR3 sequence: CSALGLAGTTDTQYF. As DNA, the CDR3 is TGCAGTGCCCTCGGACTAGCGGGAACCACAGATACGCAGTATTTT.

V and J are TRBV7-2 and TRBJ2-2; 11 bases agree with TRBD2. The CDR3 length is 16 residues. V was clipped by 2 bases and J by 5 bases; unmatched bases: 4. Germline loops: CDR1 SGHTA, CDR2 FQGNSA. CDR3 coding DNA: TGTGCCAGCAGCTTAAGTAGCGGGGGGGTTACCGGGGAGCTGTTTTTT. Protein: CASSLSSGGVTGELFF.

V gene TRBV21-1 combines with J gene TRBJ2-7; no DNA check was done on the table's D call, TRBD2. TRBV21-1 is listed as a pseudogene. This CDR3 comprises 16 residues. The CDR3 DNA follows: TGTGCCAGCAGCAAAGAGGGCACTAGCGAGACCTACGAGCAGTACTTC. It translates to CASSKEGTSETYEQYF.

V is TRBV7-9 and J is TRBJ2-1, with a tentative D call TRBD2 (5 bases). The V gene lost 4 bases and the J gene lost 9 bases, with 10 bases spanning the gap. Germline V gene data show CDR1 as SEHNR and CDR2 as FQNEAQ (reference sequence). The CDR3 is 12 amino acids. In DNA form, the CDR3 reads TGTGCCAGCAGCTCCTGGGAGATTGAGCAGTTCTTC. Translating it yields CASSSWEIEQFF.

This clonotype is a singleton in its sample. The chain links TRBV3-1 to TRBJ1-2; no definite D call. Germline V gives CDR1 LGHDT, CDR2 YNNKEL (reference sequence). The length of the CDR3 is 15 residues. The V and J ends lost 4 bases and 1 base respectively, with 13 bases between them. As DNA, the CDR3 is TGTGCCAGCAGCCCAACGCGGTCTATTAACTATGGCTACACCTTC. This translates into CASSPTRSINYGYTF.

This chain connects TRBV5-1 to TRBJ2-2, with D perhaps TRBD1 (6 bases). V shed 1 base and J shed 6 bases, with 16 bases lying between them. The CDR3 loop spans 16 amino acids. CDR1 and CDR2 from the germline V gene are SGHRS and YFSETQ. CDR3: CASSLSPRGTAGELFF. CDR3 in DNA: TGCGCCAGCAGCTTGTCTCCGAGGGGGACGGCCGGGGAGCTGTTTTTT. The whole variable domain, remainder taken from reference TRBV5-1 and TRBJ2-2, is KAGVTQTPRYLIKTRGQQVTLSCSPISGHRSVSWYQQTPGQGLQFLFEYFSETQRNKGNFPGRFSGRQFSNSRSEMNVSTLELGDSALYLCASSLSPRGTAGELFFGEGSRLTVL.

About this clonotype itself: At one boundary the junction diverges from the germline segment, which might be a read error. V and J are TRBV7-7 and TRBJ2-5, with 7 nucleotides matching TRBD2. Germline V gene sequence: CDR1 SSHAT, CDR2 FNYEAQ (reference sequence). The CDR3 covers 14 residues. CDR3 nucleotides: TGTGCTAGCAGCTTAGGAGTCGGGGGGGAGACCCAGTACTTC. Protein: CASSLGVGGETQYF.

The gene calls are TRBV4-1 and TRBJ1-4, with D possibly matching TRBD1 (5 bases). CDR1 and CDR2 from the germline V gene are MGHRA and YSYEKL. The CDR3 has 15 residues. Trimming shortened V by 0 bases and J by 8 bases, and 13 bases separated the two germline ends. The CDR3 reads CASSQEGAVGEKLFF. The DNA for the CDR3 is TGCGCCAGCAGCCAAGAAGGGGCAGTCGGGGAAAAACTGTTTTTT.

This chain links TRBV20-1 with TRBJ2-1, with no clear D. Trimming cost V 2 bases and J 3 bases, with 8 bases left between them. Germline-derived CDR1 and CDR2 are DFQATT and SNEGSKA (reference sequence). The CDR3 consists of 13 residues. Here the CDR3 DNA reads TGCAGTGCTAGACGTGGGGACTACAATGAGCAGTTCTTC. Protein product: CSARRGDYNEQFF.

The chain carries TRBV5-1 and TRBJ1-1; 8 positions match TRBD1. CDR3 size: 14 residues. Trimming took 2 bases from V and 4 from J; bases not matched to a gene: 4. Germline CDR1 and CDR2: SGHRS and YFSETQ. As DNA, the CDR3 is TGCGCCAGCAGCTTACGGACAGGGAGCACTGAAGCTTTCTTT. Its protein product is CASSLRTGSTEAFF.

This clonotype was detected a few times. This rearrangement joins TRBV5-1 to TRBJ2-3; tentative D call: TRBD1 (6 bases). The germline V gene has CDR1 SGHRS and CDR2 YFSETQ. CDR3 length: 15 residues. Trimming pared 0 bases from V and 2 bases from J, leaving 10 bases between. This CDR3 reads CASSLEQGHTDTQYF. In DNA, the CDR3 is TGCGCCAGCAGCTTGGAGCAGGGACACACAGATACGCAGTATTTT.

The chain links TRBV5-4 to TRBJ2-3; the match to TRBD2 covers 9 bases. CDR1 and CDR2 (germline): SGHNT, YYREEE (reference sequence). V trimming: 9 bases; J trimming: 3 bases; junction bases outside the gene matches: 11. The CDR3 is made up of 15 amino acids. This CDR3 reads CAIPEGSGRTDTQYF. The CDR3 nucleotides are TGTGCCATCCCAGAGGGAAGCGGGAGGACAGATACGCAGTATTTT.

The gene calls are TRBV24-1 and TRBJ2-2; the D is unclear. In germline, CDR1 is KGHDR, CDR2 SFDVKD. The CDR3 extends over 12 amino acids. V was cut by 7 bases and J by 7 bases, with 9 bases left in between. CDR3 sequence: CATRNPRGELFF. In DNA, the CDR3 is TGTGCCACCAGGAACCCCCGCGGGGAGCTGTTTTTT.

The chain has TRBV24-1 and TRBJ2-1, with no clear D. Trimming stripped 7 bases from V and 1 base from J, with 7 bases between. This CDR3 region has 13 residues. Per germline, CDR1 KGHDR and CDR2 SFDVKD. The CDR3 is CATRSQSYNEQFF. CDR3 coding DNA: TGTGCCACCAGGAGCCAGTCCTACAATGAGCAGTTCTTC.

This clonotype was observed a few times. The rearrangement links TRBV2 to TRBJ2-7; D may match TRBD1 or TRBD2 (5 bases each). The CDR3 contains 15 residues. With 1 base removed from V and 0 bases from J, the gap between germline ends came to 10 bases. Per germline, CDR1 SNHLY and CDR2 FYNNEI. This CDR3 reads CASSEEAGSSYEQYF. The CDR3 bases are TGTGCCAGCAGTGAAGAGGCAGGGAGCTCCTACGAGCAGTACTTC.

This chain connects TRBV29-1 to TRBJ2-1; D call uncertain. The germline V gene encodes CDR1 SQVTM and CDR2 ANQGSEA. Trimming pared 4 bases from V and 9 bases from J, leaving 4 bases between. The CDR3 runs to 9 residues. CDR3 coding DNA: TGCAGCGTTGGCTTTGAGCAGTTCTTC. Its translation: CSVGFEQFF.

This clonotype turned up a few times. The chain is built from TRBV5-1 and TRBJ1-1, with D perhaps matching TRBD1 (5 bases). The CDR3 sequence is 14 residues long. The germline V and J ends were trimmed by 2 bases and 1 base, with 9 bases remaining between them. Germline V CDR1 and CDR2: SGHRS, YFSETQ. In DNA, the CDR3 is TGCGCCAGCAGCTTCGGGGCGAGGAACACTGAAGCTTTCTTT. Translated: CASSFGARNTEAFF.

The chain uses TRBV29-1 and TRBJ2-7; D might be TRBD2 (5 bases). From germline, CDR1 is SQVTM and CDR2 ANQGSEA. The CDR3 totals 11 residues. The CDR3 DNA reads TGCAGTACGTCCGGGGTGAACGAGCAGTACTTC. As protein: CSTSGVNEQYF.

This chain uses TRBV29-1 with TRBJ2-2; D could derive from TRBD1 or TRBD2 (6 bases each). This CDR3 comprises 13 residues. Germline V gene sequence: CDR1 SQVTM, CDR2 ANQGSEA. The germline V and J ends were trimmed by 7 bases and 8 bases, with 17 bases remaining between them. CDR3: CSAYKGGIGELFF. CDR3 DNA: TGCAGCGCCTATAAGGGGGGAATAGGGGAGCTGTTTTTT.

V gene TRBV2 combines with J gene TRBJ2-6, with D unresolved. The ends were cut back, 8 bases at V and 2 bases at J, with 10 bases in the middle. Germline loops: CDR1 SNHLY, CDR2 FYNNEI. There are 14 residues in the CDR3. The CDR3 spells CASSRTTGANVLTF. CDR3 nucleotides: TGTGCCAGCTCACGGACGACTGGGGCCAACGTCCTGACTTTC.

This chain connects TRBV7-2 to TRBJ2-7; 8 nucleotides match TRBD2. The CDR3 length is 15 residues. With V trimmed by 0 bases and J by 3 bases, 4 bases remained unmatched. CDR1 SGHTA and CDR2 FQGNSA come from the germline V gene. The CDR3 sequence is CASSLASSGHYEQYF. The CDR3 DNA is TGTGCCAGCAGCTTAGCGTCTAGCGGGCACTACGAGCAGTACTTC.

The V gene is TRBV7-3, the J gene TRBJ1-1, with D perhaps matching TRBD1 (6 bases). Germline V CDR1 and CDR2: SGHTA, FQGTGA. The germline V and J ends were trimmed by 2 bases and 8 bases, with 9 bases remaining between them. This CDR3 is 12 amino acids long. CDR3 protein: CASSLARGEAFF. The CDR3 nucleotides read TGTGCCAGCAGCTTAGCCAGGGGAGAAGCTTTCTTT.

The chain carries TRBV7-2 and TRBJ2-7, with D unclear. Deletions cut 4 bases from V and 3 bases from J, with 10 bases between. The CDR3 covers 13 residues. The V gene's germline CDR1 is SGHTA and CDR2 FQGNSA. CDR3 protein: CASSSVVFYEQYF. The CDR3 nucleotides are TGTGCCAGCAGCTCGGTAGTATTCTACGAGCAGTACTTC.

The chain is built from TRBV28 and TRBJ2-1; no definite D call. The CDR3 is 17 residues long. The germline gives CDR1 MDHEN, CDR2 SYDVKM. Trimming stripped 5 bases from V and 2 bases from J, with 19 bases between. CDR3 DNA sequence: TGTGCCAGCAGTCCAACCCCAAGTTCTGGTACCTACAATGAGCAGTTCTTC. Protein sequence: CASSPTPSSGTYNEQFF.

J is TRBJ2-7 and V is TRBV6-5; TRBD2 agrees at 13 bases. The germline V gene encodes CDR1 MNHEY and CDR2 SVGAGI. With 1 base clipped from V and 2 bases from J, the junction kept 5 bases outside the gene matches. The CDR3 contains 17 residues. The CDR3 spells CASSYWTSGRAPYEQYF. CDR3 in DNA: TGTGCCAGCAGTTACTGGACTAGCGGGAGAGCCCCCTACGAGCAGTACTTC.